The clone carrying this T cell receptor (beta chain) was counted only a few times. Its specificity is not known. V was clipped by 6 bases and J by 4 bases, with 18 bases between them. The CDR3 totals 15 residues. Germline V CDR1 and CDR2: SNHLY, FYNNEI. These data are taken from a study of cytomegalovirus exposure and HLA in healthy donors. The PCR had 60 Vbeta and 13 Jbeta primers. The method was immunoSEQ multiplex PCR; TCRdb's version includes in-frame clones alone and lacks a portion of them. The sample lists roughly 52,000 clones, around three quarters seen once, with 1.4% in the top ten. Study outcomes and limitations: Later analysis associated a missense DCLRE1C variant with TCR beta V- and J-gene trimming. What was likely a sequencing artifact was a cluster of highly shared sequence variants.

Sample: PBMCs. This receptor was taken from a female donor in good health and CMV-seronegative. The J gene is TRBJ1-2, the V gene TRBV2, with a tentative D call TRBD1 (6 bases). Here the CDR3 DNA reads TGTGCCAGCAGCGCTGGACAGCTGTCTCCCTATGGCTACACCTTC. This codes for CASSAGQLSPYGYTF.